The source of this TCR beta chain is a study of cytomegalovirus exposure and HLA in healthy donors (dated by TCRdb to 2016 to 2017). For the study in its entirety: An earlier analysis of fewer than 750 of the donors reported about 300 Gb of sequence data and 95 million to 120 million unique TCR beta sequences obtained from 150 million to 200 million T cells. An early release that covered more than 550 HLA-typed donors contained about 300 gigabases of sequencing data and about 93 million unique TCR sequences. Among the approximately 430 genotyped donors, approximately 76% belonged to the genetic ancestry cluster associated with self-reported Caucasian donors. The study aimed to test whether signatures of past pathogen exposure could be identified by cataloging public T cell receptors. The T cell repertoires of 666 subjects were profiled by immunosequencing and related to cytomegalovirus serostatus. Along with the roughly 670-subject first cohort, a separate validation cohort of over a hundred different subjects was used. The study combined high-throughput TCR immunosequencing, statistical association of individual TCRs with disease status, and machine learning to predict cytomegalovirus infection status. To study patterns of TCR occurrence, a later analysis re-analyzed previously published TCR beta repertoires from around 670 donors and added high-resolution HLA genotyping. Rather than using new phenotypic data, the later analysis identified candidate immune exposures from TCR beta sequences and from how often those sequences occurred across donors. To decide whether each TCR beta V gene segment behaved as functional or pseudogenic, an earlier analysis of approximately 590 of the donors relied on high-throughput TCR beta sequencing. Donor age, sex, ethnicity and CMV serostatus were collected together with the repertoire data. A later genetic analysis took genome-wide SNP genotypes for 398 of the 666 donors and used that subset as a discovery cohort. Every discovery cohort repertoire had been produced on one sequencing platform. Class I and class II HLA loci were covered by the typing at four-digit resolution. Typing coverage differed by locus: A, B, C, DRB1 and DQB1 were typed in about 620-630 donors, DQA1 in roughly 500, DPA1 in nearly 610, and DPB1 in 400 to 490. About 5 DR-DQ haplotypes were handled as single units for association and clustering, since linkage in the cohort was strong. Among under 450 genotyped donors of the cohort, an average of approximately 250,000 unique TCR beta nucleotide sequences were sequenced per donor, around 20% of them non-productive. General study outcomes and caveats: In a later genetic analysis, fewer N-insertions in productive TCRs were reported among donors in an Asian-associated ancestry cluster than the roughly 700-donor mean. Specific HLA alleles were associated with 16,951 TCR beta sequences at a false discovery rate of 0.05 in a later analysis. A further reported finding was that TCR beta sequences accurately predicted the HLA-A and HLA-B alleles for most subjects in the first cohort. Because counts were too low, about 15 rarely observed V segments, including chromosome 9 orphons, were left out of the earlier analysis of approximately 580 of the donors. Assigning TCR associations to individual alleles was difficult when HLA alleles, especially DR and DQ, strongly co-occurred. Most CMV-associated TCR beta chains appeared to be HLA-restricted in a later analysis, and the HLA associations seemed to be driven largely by CMV exposure. A cluster of highly shared sequence variants was judged likely to be a technical artifact of the sequencing pipeline. In an earlier analysis of fewer than 700 of the donors, most TCR beta V segments appeared in productive rearrangements about 87% or about 30% of the time, broadly matching IMGT annotations. In a later analysis, HLA-associated TCR beta chains showed more clonal expansion and lower generation probabilities than non-associated chains that were equally common. The authors suggested that the approach could potentially be generalized to other disease states and immunological phenotypes. Because HLA typing was missing for some donors at each locus, association tests included only the typed subset. In both the original and validation cohorts, the classifier was reported to diagnose cytomegalovirus status with high specificity and sensitivity. The only immune exposure information available for the cohort was CMV serostatus. The study gave a list of 150 to 200 TCR beta chains associated with cytomegalovirus. According to a later analysis, parvovirus B19, influenza, CMV and Epstein-Barr virus appeared linked to several top co-occurrence clusters. Most TCR sequences were seen in very few donors, while some public TCRs were found in many individuals. Some IMGT-functional V segments, including TRBV6-2 and TRBV6-3, could not be distinguished by the 87-base-pair reads and were therefore excluded. The cohort was sequenced for TCR beta chains only, and without alpha or paired-chain data the features that could be detected were limited. Correlated functional status among segregating V segments might reflect linkage disequilibrium, but an unknown experimental factor could not be ruled out. Presence/absence analyses assumed roughly uniform sequencing depth across donors, an assumption that may not hold. In vitro tests confirmed that three of the cytomegalovirus-associated TCR beta chains recognize cytomegalovirus antigens. In a later analysis, TCR association rates were found to vary across HLA loci, with the most associated TCRs seen for DRB1 alleles and the fewest for HLA-C alleles. V-gene and J-gene trimming of TCR beta chains was associated with a missense DCLRE1C variant in a later genetic analysis, and the association was replicated in an independent cohort.

From a lookup of the germline V gene, CDR1 and CDR2 are SGHRS and YFSETQ. V is clipped by 3 bases and J by 6 bases, and the sequence between their germline boundaries is 13 bases long. From its cysteine to its phenylalanine, the CDR3 spans 14 amino acids. Only the CDR3 DNA stays, 42 bases, in frame from base 1. About this clone itself: The antigen it recognizes is unknown. The record has no base qualities; no much larger clone is one base away.

Library method: the immunoSEQ multiplex PCR assay. A mixture of 60 forward primers for TCR Vbeta segments and 13 reverse primers for TCR Jbeta segments was used in the multiplex PCR. The CDR3 region of rearranged TCR beta genes was amplified from genomic DNA by a multiplex PCR assay. The Illumina HiSeq System was used to sequence the amplified TCR beta libraries as 87-base-pair reads. Processing in the source paper ran as follows. A later analysis tallied around 80 million unique TCR beta chains across the 666 repertoires, and about 10 million of those chains were shared by two or more donors. Raw reads were error-corrected and collapsed into unique sequences by a nearest-neighbor algorithm in which closely related sequences were merged to remove PCR and sequencing errors. Alignment of CDR3 sequences to IMGT reference sequences was used to assign V, D and J gene segments. Each retained sequence needed at least a six-nucleotide match to both a V gene segment and a J gene segment. A rearrangement was called productive if the CDR3 had no stop codons and remained in frame with V and J, and every other rearrangement was called non-productive. CDR3 was defined according to IMGT convention as the region running from the second conserved V-encoded cysteine to the conserved J-encoded phenylalanine. Sequences without an unambiguous match to a single V gene segment were excluded from the earlier analysis of a few hundred of the donors. In an earlier analysis of 450 to 700 of the donors, V segments were called functional above 56.7% productive rearrangements and were called segregating when the between-donor standard deviation exceeded 5%. A statistical classification framework was built to diagnose cytomegalovirus status from the catalog of TCR beta chain sequences. V and J gene assignment, in a later analysis, came from comparing TCR nucleotide sequences with IMGT/GENE-DB human TR gene sequences. The TCRdist pipeline was used in a later analysis to assign CDR3 sequences and most-parsimonious VDJ recombination scenarios. In a later analysis, each TCR beta chain was defined by its CDR3 amino acid sequence together with its V-gene family, and reads without a unique V-gene family were excluded. In a later analysis, 450 to 600 highly shared, low-generation-probability nucleotide sequences were removed to address suspected cross-contamination and a sequencing artifact. In a later analysis, a clonal expansion index was calculated for each public chain from normalized within-repertoire ranks of inferred template counts. A later analysis computed generation probabilities with a VDJ recombination model fitted to out-of-frame rearrangements, and checked the results against IGoR. A later analysis scored TCR-TCR, TCR-HLA and TCR-CMV co-occurrence with hypergeometric tests, applying a repertoire-size bias correction to TCR pairs. To estimate false discovery rates, a later analysis permuted the HLA or CMV assignments 20 times. In a later analysis, co-occurring TCRs were grouped using DBSCAN, and TCRdist sequence similarity was added for clustering within HLA-allele-positive subsets. For co-occurrence clustering, repertoires with fewer than 30,000 or more than 120,000 public chains were excluded, along with roughly 5 repertoires with anomalous nucleotide sharing. TCRdb re-hosts the immuneACCESS table, in-frame sequences only. Its copies lack some clones; in the studies checked, an unresolved V gene accounts for under half of them, and the cause for the rest is not known. The D gene and trimming were derived from the DNA, and the V and J assignments and clone size from that table. Here the sample has 100,000 to 150,000 clones; around four fifths occur a single time. Jointly, the top ten make up 15% to 20% of the sample.

The cohort comprised fewer than 750 healthy bone marrow donors. At the time of sampling, all cohort members were nominally healthy, though unrecorded immune exposures were likely present. The donor was CMV seropositive and was included in the group of some 290 seropositive cohort members. Every donor gave a peripheral blood sample, and the peripheral blood mononuclear cells from that sample were used for TCR beta sequencing. Genomic DNA was extracted from the blood cell samples with the Qiagen DNeasy Blood Extraction Kit. The sample was PBMCs. The receptor's source is a man aged 18 to 30 in good health and CMV-seropositive. The chain links TRBV5-1 with TRBJ2-1; D gene: possibly TRBD1, on 5 matching bases. The CDR3 reads as follows: CASSSQGIANEQFF. The sequenced DNA: TGCGCCAGCAGCTCTCAGGGAATTGCCAATGAGCAGTTCTTC.